A selection of T cell receptor beta chains follows, all from one sample in a study of T cells in Graves' hyperthyroidism and ophthalmopathy. MiXCR, run by TCRdb on the multiplex PCR reads, gives a single entry per CDR3 protein. This sample has about 360,000 distinct CDR3 sequences, with approximately 12% found just once. Sequenced sample: blood. The receptors here all came from a young man with Graves' hyperthyroidism that later progressed to Graves' ophthalmopathy. Both conserved end residues are part of each CDR3.

v_call cdr3_aa
TRBV6-1 CATDRDRAYNEQFF
TRBV2 CAIGTSGTDTQYF
TRBV2 CASSSHGVAKNIQYF
TRBV27 CASSPYKGGEKLFF
TRBV10-3 CAITGTAGTEAFF
TRBV28 CASSPPDSKVTQYF
TRBV6-2/TRBV6-3 CASSYSRLADGYTF
TRBV3-1 CASSPWGGGELFF
TRBV6-2/TRBV6-3 CASSTTSGGFYEQYF
TRBV10-3 CAISALQGYQETQYF
TRBV11-2 CASSRDLIYGYTF
TRBV5-1 CASSWTGTGLLEQYF
TRBV18 CASSPSDSSYEQYF
TRBV15 CATSTRLATGELFF
TRBV5-6 CASNNRLDLLDTQYF
TRBV20-1 CSAIPNRSQGAINSPLHF
TRBV3-1 CASSQADGNYGYTF